This passage covers 18 T cell receptor beta chains from one sample sequenced in a study of blood T cells in healthy people across ages. Primers used in a second PCR of about 7 to 11 cycles were a sample-barcoded 5' primer and a J-beta primer mix. In TCRdb, the 5' RACE reads were re-called with MiXCR into one record per CDR3 protein. The sample yields some 900,000 distinct CDR3 sequences, under 30% seen once. Material for sequencing was blood. The receptor source for this set is an elderly woman in good health.

This chain uses TRBV7-4 with TRBJ1-3; D gene ambiguous. CDR1 and CDR2 (germline): SGHVT, SQSDAQ. The V gene lost 5 bases and the J gene lost 8 bases, with 19 bases spanning the gap. This CDR3 spans 15 amino acids. The CDR3 region is CASSPRAPTGDTIYF. The CDR3 DNA reads TGTGCCAGCAGCCCTCGGGCCCCCACGGGAGACACCATATATTTT.

There are a few counts of this clonotype. It may be a read error: a sequence one base away is much more abundant. J is TRBJ1-2 and V is TRBV9, with a tentative D call TRBD1 (5 bases). The CDR3 sequence is 15 residues long. Germline values: CDR1 SGDLS, CDR2 YYNGEE. CDR3 DNA sequence: TGTGCCAGCAGCGTGGCGACGGGACCTAACTATGACTACACCTTC. Its protein is CASSVATGPNYDYTF.

This clonotype has at least ten counts. V and J are TRBV12-3 or TRBV12-4 and TRBJ1-5; D ambiguous. The CDR3 is 14 residues long. With 5 bases removed from V and 1 base from J, the gap between germline ends came to 9 bases. This CDR3 reads CASSGTRSNQPQHF. CDR3 in DNA: TGTGCCAGCAGTGGAACCCGAAGCAATCAGCCCCAGCATTTT.

This clonotype was seen more than once but under ten times. V is TRBV5-6 and J is TRBJ2-2, with D tentatively TRBD1 or TRBD2 (6 bases each). There are 16 residues in the CDR3. V was shortened by 4 bases and J by 4 bases, with 17 bases between the two germline ends. CDR1 is SGHDT, CDR2 YYEEEE, per germline. The CDR3 nucleotides read TGTGCCAGCAGCGCCGGAGGGGGGACAAGCACCGGGGAGCTGTTTTTT. This sequence encodes CASSAGGGTSTGELFF.

The CDR3 nucleotides read TGTGCCAGCAGTGAAGGGACAGTGGGGCCCCAGTACTTC. As protein: CASSEGTVGPQYF. The chain links TRBV2 to TRBJ2-7; a possible D gene is TRBD1 (6 bases). V lost 1 base, J lost 10 bases, and 14 bases lay in between. The CDR3 covers 13 residues. Germline loops: CDR1 SNHLY, CDR2 FYNNEI. Variable domain in full (rest from reference TRBV2 and TRBJ2-7): EPEVTQTPSHQVTQMGQEVILRCVPISNHLYFYWYRQILGQKVEFLVSFYNNEISEKSEIFDDQFSVERPDGSNFTLKIRSTKLEDSAMYFCASSEGTVGPQYFGPGTRLTVT.

This clonotype was seen repeatedly, ten times or more. The CDR3 loop is CASSLQGASVYEQYF. The CDR3 region has the DNA TGTGCCAGCAGCTTACAGGGGGCGTCGGTCTACGAGCAGTACTTC. The chain couples TRBV7-9 to TRBJ2-7; 8 bases are a match to TRBD1. The CDR3 covers 15 residues. In germline, CDR1 is SEHNR, CDR2 FQNEAQ (reference sequence). The V segment lost 2 bases and the J segment 3 bases; nucleotides outside the gene matches: 6.

A note on this clonotype: One end of the junction fails to match germline, which may point to a read error. The chain recombines TRBV12-3 or TRBV12-4 with TRBJ2-3, with a tentative D call TRBD2 (5 bases). CDR3 length: 13 amino acids. The CDR3 spells CASSKRSADAQYF. The CDR3 DNA is TGTGCCAGCAGTAAGCGGAGCGCAGATGCGCAGTATTTT.

This clonotype was counted ten times or more. The V and J genes are TRBV24-1 and TRBJ2-3, with 7 bases fitting TRBD1. Losses at the gene ends were 3 bases for V and 2 bases for J; bases not matched to a gene: 4. From germline, CDR1 is KGHDR and CDR2 SFDVKD. The CDR3 runs 15 residues. This chain's CDR3 is CATSDTGQVTDTQYF. The CDR3 region has the DNA TGTGCCACCAGTGATACCGGACAGGTCACAGATACGCAGTATTTT.

About this clonotype: A much larger clone lies a single base off, so this may be a read error. This chain uses TRBV11-2 with TRBJ2-3, with 14 bases lining up with TRBD2. With V trimmed by 11 bases and J by 10 bases, 17 bases remained unmatched. The V gene's germline CDR1 is SGHAT and CDR2 FQNNGV. The CDR3 has 16 residues. CDR3 amino acids: CAGTLPGTSGGYAQYF. The CDR3 nucleotides read TGTGCCGGCACCCTTCCCGGGACTAGCGGGGGCTATGCGCAGTATTTT.

This clonotype came up many times. This may stem from a read error, because a much larger clone lies one nucleotide away. The CDR3 loop is CASSCGRVTNIQYF. The CDR3 DNA is TGCGCCAGCAGCTGCGGTAGGGTAACGAACATTCAGTACTTC. The chain joins TRBV5-1 to TRBJ2-4; no clear D gene. Germline V CDR1 and CDR2: SGHRS, YFSETQ. The V end was cut by 3 bases, the J end by 7 bases, with 14 bases between. The CDR3 totals 14 residues.

This clonotype was seen ten or more times. In nucleotides, the CDR3 is TGTGCCAGCAGCCCACCCGACGAGGGAGAGACCCAGTACTTC. It encodes CASSPPDEGETQYF. The V call is TRBV7-9, the J call TRBJ2-5, with D tentatively TRBD2 (5 bases). V was clipped by 5 bases and J by 4 bases, with 14 bases between them. This CDR3 comprises 14 residues. Germline CDR1 reads SEHNR; CDR2 reads FQNEAQ (reference sequence).

This chain uses TRBV6-1 with TRBJ2-3, with D hard to call. In germline, CDR1 is MNHNS, CDR2 SASEGT. The CDR3 has 14 residues. Trimming took 3 bases from V and 4 from J, leaving 11 bases between them. The DNA for the CDR3 is TGTGCCAGCAGTGAGCGCCGGGTGGCAGATACGCAGTATTTT. Residues: CASSERRVADTQYF.

This clonotype was detected many times. This chain uses TRBV20-1 with TRBJ2-7; 7 bases line up with TRBD1. The CDR3 is made up of 13 amino acids. V lost 1 base, J lost 6 bases, and 6 bases stayed unmatched. The germline V gene encodes CDR1 DFQATT and CDR2 SNEGSKA (reference sequence). The CDR3 loop reads CSARATGLGEQYF. The CDR3 DNA reads TGCAGTGCTAGAGCGACAGGGTTGGGCGAGCAGTACTTC.

With respect to this clonotype: A read error is possible here, since a much larger clone lies one base away. The V gene is TRBV6-2 or TRBV6-3, the J gene TRBJ2-1; D not resolved. This CDR3 comprises 12 residues. The germline V gene encodes CDR1 MNHEY and CDR2 SVGEGT. CDR3 sequence reads: CACSYSTGEQFF. In DNA form, the CDR3 reads TGTGCCTGCAGTTACTCGACCGGCGAGCAGTTCTTC.

As concerns this clonotype: A much larger clone sits a single nucleotide away, making a read error possible. The chain combines TRBV18 with TRBJ2-7, with D possibly being TRBD1 (6 bases). This CDR3 region has 16 residues. The V and J ends lost 3 bases and 0 bases respectively, with 15 bases between them. The germline CDR1 and CDR2 sequences are KGHSH and LQKENI. The CDR3 is CASSPLQGQSSYEQYF. Here the CDR3 DNA reads TGTGCCAGCTCACCGCTCCAGGGACAAAGCTCCTACGAGCAGTACTTC.

This clonotype was seen at least ten times. The rearrangement links TRBV11-2 to TRBJ2-1; D possibly corresponds to TRBD2 (5 bases). The CDR3 contains 13 residues. Trimming shortened V by 5 bases and J by 7 bases, and 12 bases separated the two germline ends. CDR1 is SGHAT, CDR2 FQNNGV, per germline. The DNA for the CDR3 is TGTGCCAGCAGCCGACTGGGCGGGAATGAGCAGTTCTTC. This sequence encodes CASSRLGGNEQFF.

The sample holds many counts of this clonotype. The chain couples TRBV11-2 to TRBJ2-2; D ambiguous. CDR1 is SGHAT and CDR2 is FQNNGV in the germline V gene. The V gene lost 2 bases and the J gene lost 2 bases, with 3 bases spanning the gap. The CDR3 runs 13 residues. The CDR3 loop reads CASSLTNTGELFF. The CDR3 nucleotides are TGTGCCAGCAGCTTAACCAACACCGGGGAGCTGTTTTTT.

This clonotype was detected only a few times. The chain recombines TRBV30 with TRBJ2-7; no clear D gene. Looked up from germline, CDR1 is GTSNPN and CDR2 is SVGIG (reference sequence). Trimming pared 2 bases from V and 1 base from J, leaving 9 bases between. There are 13 residues in the CDR3. This chain's CDR3 is CAWSRVPSYEQYF. The CDR3 DNA sequence: TGTGCCTGGAGTCGGGTCCCTTCCTACGAGCAGTACTTC. Looking up the rest from reference TRBV30 and TRBJ2-7 gives the full variable domain: SQTIHQWPATLVQPVGSPLSLECTVEGTSNPNLYWYRQAAGRGLQLLFYSVGIGQISSEVPQNLSASRPQDRQFILSSKKLLLSDSGFYLCAWSRVPSYEQYFGPGTRLTVT.